This TCR beta chain was obtained from a study of T cell changes during pregnancy in multiple sclerosis (dated by TCRdb to the late 2010s). As for the study more broadly: The study examined how the T cell repertoire changed over the course of pregnancy in women with multiple sclerosis.

Spanning cysteine to phenylalanine, the CDR3 consists of 16 amino acids. Of the read, only the CDR3 DNA is kept; its 48 bases are in frame from base 1. Relative to germline, V is missing 0 bases and J is missing 5 bases, with 7 bases of the junction outside any gene match. CDR1 is given as SGHDT and CDR2 as YYEEEE, both from the germline V gene. Of note for this clone: Its specific antigen is unknown. No base quality information exists; no much larger clone differs at one position.

Receptor amplification or capture employed the immunoSEQ multiplex PCR assay. Entries here come from immuneACCESS through TCRdb and include only in-frame sequences with V and J called. Some clones fail to appear in such tables; in the studies checked, an unresolved V gene covers under half of the shortfall, and the cause of the remainder is unknown. In this sample the table shows about 40,000 clones, roughly 94% of which occur a single time. Of the sample, approximately 1.6% falls within the top ten clones. Sequencing used peripheral blood, obtained in the third trimester of pregnancy. This sequence originates from a female donor with multiple sclerosis, enrolled in a pregnancy study. The sequence joins TRBV5-6 to TRBJ2-5; 10 central bases correspond to TRBD1. The nucleotide sequence reads as follows: TGTGCCAGCAGCTTGGGACAGGACAGGGGGTGGGAGACCCAGTACTTC. Protein translation: CASSLGQDRGWETQYF.